This T cell receptor beta chain is from a study of blood T cells in healthy people across ages. Study-wide points: Strong correlation existed between TCR beta diversity and naive T cell percentage. Reliance upon unsorted PBMCs precluded definitive naive versus antigen-experienced comparison. Roughly linearly, TCR beta diversity per million T cells fell as age increased. Diversity was higher, and naive CD4+ cells more numerous, in long-lived donors than in aged donors.

Details on this clonotype: The antigen remains undetermined.

Germline V lookup: CDR1 MNHEY, CDR2 SVGEGT. The CDR3 loop spans 16 amino acids. The V and J ends lost 2 bases and 1 base, in that order; junction bases with no gene match: 5. The authors ran a second PCR of about 7 to 12 cycles using a sample-barcoded 5' primer and a J-beta primer mix. TCRdb re-derived calls from the 5' RACE reads in MiXCR, one entry per CDR3 protein. In the table there are about a million distinct CDR3 sequences, about 53% of which are singletons. This TCR came from a woman aged 55-75 years in good health. This rearrangement joins TRBV6-2 or TRBV6-3 to TRBJ2-3; 8 nucleotides match TRBD1. Sequenced input: blood. The CDR3, as DNA: TGTGCCAGCAGTTACGGACCGGGACAGGGCACAGATACGCAGTATTTT. It codes for CASSYGPGQGTDTQYF.